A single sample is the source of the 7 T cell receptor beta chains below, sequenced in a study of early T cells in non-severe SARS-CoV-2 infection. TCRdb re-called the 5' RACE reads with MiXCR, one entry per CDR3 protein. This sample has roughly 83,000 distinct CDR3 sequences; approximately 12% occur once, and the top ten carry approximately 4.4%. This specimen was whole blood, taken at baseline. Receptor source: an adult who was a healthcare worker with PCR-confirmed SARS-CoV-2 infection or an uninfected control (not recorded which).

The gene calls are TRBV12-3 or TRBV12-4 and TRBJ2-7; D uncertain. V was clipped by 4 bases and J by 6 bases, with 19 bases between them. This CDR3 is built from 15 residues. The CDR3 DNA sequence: TGTGCCAGCAGTTCCCAACGGCCCCCTTTGGGCGAGCAGTACTTC. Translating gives CASSSQRPPLGEQYF.

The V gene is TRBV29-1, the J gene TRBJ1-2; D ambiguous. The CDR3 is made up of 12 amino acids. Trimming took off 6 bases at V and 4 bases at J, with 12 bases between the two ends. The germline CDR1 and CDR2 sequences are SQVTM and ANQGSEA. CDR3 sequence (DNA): TGCAGCGTGAGCCCCCTCGGCTATGGCTACACCTTC. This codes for CSVSPLGYGYTF.

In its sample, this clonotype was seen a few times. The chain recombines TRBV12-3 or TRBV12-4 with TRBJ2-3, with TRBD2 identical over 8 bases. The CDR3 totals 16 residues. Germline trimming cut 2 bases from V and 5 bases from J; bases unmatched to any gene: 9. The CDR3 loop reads CASSLRAGGVIDTQYF. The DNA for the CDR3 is TGTGCCAGCAGTTTACGCGCGGGGGGCGTGATAGATACGCAGTATTTT.

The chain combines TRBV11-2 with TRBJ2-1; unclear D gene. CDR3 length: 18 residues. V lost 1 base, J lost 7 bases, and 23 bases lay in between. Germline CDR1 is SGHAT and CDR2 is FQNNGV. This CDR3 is CASSLALRWLAPMNEQFF. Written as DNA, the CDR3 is TGTGCCAGCAGCTTAGCCCTCCGGTGGCTCGCACCTATGAATGAGCAGTTCTTC.

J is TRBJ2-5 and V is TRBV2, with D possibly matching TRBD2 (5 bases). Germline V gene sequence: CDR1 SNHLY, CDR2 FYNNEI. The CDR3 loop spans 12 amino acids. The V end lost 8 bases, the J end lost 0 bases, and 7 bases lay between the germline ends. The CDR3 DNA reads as TGTGCCAGCCAAGCGGACCAAGAGACCCAGTACTTC. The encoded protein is CASQADQETQYF.

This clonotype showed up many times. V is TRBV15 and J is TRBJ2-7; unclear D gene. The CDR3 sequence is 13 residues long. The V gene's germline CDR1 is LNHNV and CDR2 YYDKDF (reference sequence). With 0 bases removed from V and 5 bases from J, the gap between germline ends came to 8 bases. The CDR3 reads CATSRDPLNEQYF. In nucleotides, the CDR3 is TGTGCCACCAGCAGAGATCCTCTCAACGAGCAGTACTTC. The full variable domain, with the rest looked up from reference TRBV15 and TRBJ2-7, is DAMVIQNPRYQVTQFGKPVTLSCSQTLNHNVMYWYQQKSSQAPKLLFHYYDKDFNNEADTPDNFQSRRPNTSFCFLDIRSPGLGDTAMYLCATSRDPLNEQYFGPGTRLTVT.

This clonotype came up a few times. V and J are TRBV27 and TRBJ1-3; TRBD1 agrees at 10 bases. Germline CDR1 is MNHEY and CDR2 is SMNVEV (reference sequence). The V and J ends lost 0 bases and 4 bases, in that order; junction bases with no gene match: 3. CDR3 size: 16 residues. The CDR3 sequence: CASSLSGQGTGNTIYF. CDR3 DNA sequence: TGTGCCAGCAGTTTATCGGGACAGGGGACAGGAAACACCATATATTTT.